This entry lists 32 T cell receptor beta chains sequenced from one sample in a study of tumor-infiltrating lymphocytes in primary liver carcinoma. Unsorted whole blood supplied the blood RNA, and germline DNA was isolated too. Priming with a constant-region primer yielded TCR beta cDNA from roughly 0.45 ug total RNA. Slightly modified ARM-PCR served as the procedure for the TCR beta libraries. These libraries came from three rounds of nested multiplex PCR. The opening two PCR rounds, approximately 10 cycles each, paired TRBV1-TRBV30 forward primers with a C-beta reverse primer. TCRdb re-called the multiplex PCR reads with MiXCR, one entry per CDR3 protein. The data hold about 180,000 distinct CDR3 sequences, with 50% to 75% observed a single time. The sequencing sample was made of peripheral blood. These receptors all come from a middle-aged man with primary liver carcinoma and hepatitis B virus infection.

This clonotype was counted a few times. A single base separates this from a much larger clone, so it may be a read error. The V and J genes are TRBV6-2 or TRBV6-3 and TRBJ2-7; possibly TRBD1 or TRBD2 for D (5 bases each). The CDR3 runs 13 residues. Germline V gene lookup returns CDR1 MNHEY and CDR2 SVGEGT. CDR3 sequence: CVSSYRGPYEQYF. For the CDR3, the DNA is TGTGTCAGCAGTTACCGGGGCCCCTACGAGCAGTACTTC.

Note on this clonotype: The CDR3 ends on some other residue instead of the conserved phenylalanine or tryptophan, so this is likely a read error. This sequence joins TRBV11-3 and TRBJ2-1, with 10 bases fitting TRBD1. The CDR3 spans 15 residues. Germline CDR1 is SGHNT and CDR2 is YENEEA. The chain's CDR3 is CASSKDRGYYDEQFI. The DNA for the CDR3 is TGTGCCAGCAGCAAGGACAGGGGGTACTACGATGAGCAGTTCATC.

This chain joins TRBV4-1 and TRBJ1-5, with D perhaps assigned TRBD1 or TRBD2 (5 bases each). The DNA end is a closer match to TRBJ2-3, so the J assignment may be wrong. This CDR3 contains 14 residues. CDR1 MGHRA and CDR2 YSYEKL come from the germline V gene. The CDR3: CASSQTGGNQPQYF. Here the CDR3 DNA reads TGCGCCAGCAGCCAAACAGGAGGAAATCAGCCCCAGTATTTT.

There are a few counts of this clonotype. The rearrangement links TRBV28 to TRBJ2-5; D unresolved. Trimming cost V 5 bases and J 2 bases, with 9 bases left between them. The CDR3 runs 13 residues. Germline CDR1 is MDHEN and CDR2 is SYDVKM. Written as DNA, the CDR3 is TGTGCCAGCAGTCCCGAAGATCAAGAGACCCAGTACTTC. Its protein product is CASSPEDQETQYF. The variable domain in full, with the rest retrieved from reference TRBV28 and TRBJ2-5, is DVKVTQSSRYLVKRTGEKVFLECVQDMDHENMFWYRQDPGLGLRLIYFSYDVKMKEKGDIPEGYSVSREKKERFSLILESASTNQTSMYLCASSPEDQETQYFGPGTRLLVL.

Notes on this clonotype: The germline gene is not matched at one end of the junction; a read error may be the cause. The chain has TRBV7-8 and TRBJ2-1; D possibly corresponds to TRBD2 (6 bases). The CDR3 runs to 16 residues. Germline values: CDR1 SGHVS, CDR2 FQNEAQ. CDR3 DNA: TGTGCCGGCAGCAGAAGGGACTGGGCATCCTACAATGAGCAGTTCTTC. Amino acids: CAGSRRDWASYNEQFF.

V usage is TRBV4-1 and J usage is TRBJ1-5; TRBD1 might be the D (6 bases). The CDR3 sequence is 14 residues long. Trimming shortened V by 5 bases and J by 7 bases, and 15 bases separated the two germline ends. Germline V lookup: CDR1 MGHRA, CDR2 YSYEKL. Here the CDR3 reads CASSTGTQTQPQHF. The CDR3 coding sequence is TGCGCCAGCAGCACCGGGACACAGACCCAGCCCCAGCATTTT.

A remark on this clonotype: A much larger clone sits a single nucleotide away, making a read error possible. The chain recombines TRBV11-2 with TRBJ2-1, with D unresolved. Germline assignment: CDR1 SGHAT and CDR2 FQNNGV. This CDR3 has 15 residues. The CDR3 region is CASNLPLGSYNEQFF. CDR3 nucleotide sequence: TGTGCCAGCAACTTACCACTTGGGTCCTACAATGAGCAGTTCTTC.

Regarding this clonotype: A read error may explain this, as a much larger clone is one base away. This sequence joins TRBV4-2 and TRBJ2-2; D unresolved. Germline CDR1 LGHNA, CDR2 YNFKEQ. CDR3 length equals 16 residues. CDR3 in amino acids: CASNQAPNTGTGELFF. In DNA form, the CDR3 reads TGTGCCAGCAACCAAGCGCCGAACACCGGCACCGGGGAGCTGTTTTTT.

This clonotype was observed at least ten times. This chain joins TRBV11-2 and TRBJ2-5; 7 bases line up with TRBD2. The V segment lost 5 bases and the J segment 0 bases; nucleotides outside the gene matches: 6. The CDR3 extends over 15 amino acids. From germline, CDR1 is SGHAT and CDR2 FQNNGV. For the CDR3, the DNA is TGTGCCAGCAGCGCGCTCCTAGCGGACCAAGAGACCCAGTACTTC. Translated, it gives CASSALLADQETQYF.

This rearrangement joins TRBV10-3 to TRBJ1-2; weak D call: TRBD1 (5 bases). The germline gives CDR1 ENHRY, CDR2 SYGVKD. Deletions cut 7 bases from V and 7 bases from J, with 16 bases between. The CDR3 extends over 13 amino acids. CDR3 DNA: TGTGCCATCACCCAGTCGGGGGGATCTGGCTACACCTTC. Protein sequence: CAITQSGGSGYTF.

There are a few counts of this clonotype. The chain joins TRBV6-5 to TRBJ2-1, with 7 bases aligning to TRBD2. This CDR3 comprises 16 residues. The trim removed 6 bases at V and 4 bases at J, leaving 12 bases unmatched. Germline assignment: CDR1 MNHEY and CDR2 SVGAGI. The CDR3 DNA sequence: TGTGCCAGCAGACAAAGCGGGACTTACTCTTACAATGAGCAGTTCTTC. Encoded protein: CASRQSGTYSYNEQFF.

The chain links TRBV10-3 to TRBJ2-6; D is unclear. Looked up from germline, CDR1 is ENHRY and CDR2 is SYGVKD. The V end lost 3 bases, the J end lost 0 bases, and 9 bases lay between the germline ends. The CDR3 covers 16 residues. In nucleotides, the CDR3 is TGTGCCATCAGTGATCTGGCAAGCTCTGGGGCCAACGTCCTGACTTTC. Amino acids: CAISDLASSGANVLTF.

On this clonotype: A read error may produce the germline difference seen at one junction end. The chain recombines TRBV12-3 or TRBV12-4 with TRBJ2-2; possibly TRBD1 or TRBD2 for D (6 bases each). This CDR3 comprises 14 residues. This CDR3 is CVSSPGQGTGELFF. CDR3 DNA sequence: TGTGTCAGCAGTCCGGGACAAGGGACTGGGGAGCTGTTTTTT.

The chain links TRBV11-1 to TRBJ2-1, with D possibly TRBD2 on 6 matching bases. This CDR3 has 15 amino acids. Trimming pared 2 bases from V and 6 bases from J, leaving 14 bases between. The germline V gene encodes CDR1 SGHAT and CDR2 FQDESV (reference sequence). The CDR3 DNA is TGTGCCAGCAGCTTATTTGCTAGCGAGTGCAATGAGCAGTTCTTC. This codes for CASSLFASECNEQFF.

The rearrangement uses TRBV7-9 and TRBJ2-5; D possibly corresponds to TRBD2 (6 bases). There are 15 residues in the CDR3. Trimming left V 4 bases short and J 5 bases short, with 17 bases between. Germline V gene data show CDR1 as SEHNR and CDR2 as FQNEAQ (reference sequence). CDR3 sequence (DNA): TGTGCCAGCAGCTCACTTAGGGCGGGACGCGAGACCCAGTACTTC. Encoded protein: CASSSLRAGRETQYF.

The table lists this clonotype with a count of one. This CDR3 is missing its conserved last phenylalanine or tryptophan, likely due to a read error. As DNA, the CDR3 is TGTGCCAGCAGTTTACCACTGATAGACAGGGGAGGGAGAAAACTGTTTTCT. It encodes CASSLPLIDRGGRKLFS. The V call is TRBV12-3 or TRBV12-4, the J call TRBJ1-4, with 8 bases lining up with TRBD1. After removal of 2 bases from V and 10 bases from J, the junction contained 15 bases not matched to a gene. The CDR3 runs 17 residues.

CDR3 protein: CASSLEQADTEAFF. The CDR3 DNA sequence: TGTGCCAGCAGCTTAGAACAGGCGGACACTGAAGCTTTCTTT. V usage is TRBV7-9 and J usage is TRBJ1-1; possibly TRBD1 for D (5 bases). CDR3 length: 14 residues. Germline V gene data show CDR1 as SEHNR and CDR2 as FQNEAQ (reference sequence). V was cut by 1 base and J by 3 bases, with 9 bases left in between. Based on the CDR3 plus reference TRBV7-9 and TRBJ1-1, the full variable domain is DTGVSQNPRHKITKRGQNVTFRCDPISEHNRLYWYRQTLGQGPEFLTYFQNEAQLEKSRLLSDRFSAERPKGSFSTLEIQRTEQGDSAMYLCASSLEQADTEAFFGQGTRLTVV.

A remark on this clonotype: At one of its ends the junction is not consistent with the germline gene, which may arise from a read error. V and J are TRBV10-3 and TRBJ2-5, with 8 bases aligning to TRBD2. Germline assignment: CDR1 ENHRY and CDR2 SYGVKD. There are 15 residues in the CDR3. The CDR3 bases are TGTGCCATCAGTGATCGAGCGGGAGAGGGAGAGACCCATTACTTC. Encoded protein: CAISDRAGEGETHYF.

Worth noting for this clonotype: A single base separates this from a much larger clone, so it may be a read error. A read error is likely, as this CDR3 ends without the conserved phenylalanine or tryptophan. J is TRBJ2-7 and V is TRBV29-1; TRBD2 agrees at 13 bases. The CDR3 length is 12 residues. After removal of 6 bases from V and 5 bases from J, the junction contained 1 base not matched to a gene. Germline V gene data show CDR1 as SQVTM and CDR2 as ANQGSEA. The chain's CDR3 is CSVTSGGNEQYS. CDR3 nucleotide sequence: TGCAGCGTGACTAGCGGGGGGAACGAGCAGTACTCC.

As regards this clonotype: A much larger clone sits a single nucleotide away, making a read error possible. The DNA is left out, because the CDR3 cannot be placed on it with certainty; the CDR3 is given as TCRdb lists it. The chain is built from TRBV11-3 and TRBJ2-4. Germline V lookup: CDR1 SGHNT, CDR2 YENEEA. The CDR3 contains 12 residues when both ends are counted. The CDR3 sequence is CASSVGVGAQYF.

The chain recombines TRBV28 with TRBJ2-7; D uncertain. This CDR3 is built from 13 residues. With 5 bases removed from V and 5 bases from J, the gap between germline ends came to 13 bases. Germline CDR1 is MDHEN and CDR2 is SYDVKM. Here the CDR3 reads CASSPSVTDEQYF. CDR3 DNA: TGTGCCAGCAGTCCAAGCGTGACGGACGAGCAGTACTTC.

This clonotype appeared once. The rearrangement links TRBV29-1 to TRBJ1-5; no firm D call. The germline V and J ends were trimmed by 4 bases and 1 base, with 8 bases remaining between them. This CDR3 has 13 residues. The germline gives CDR1 SQVTM, CDR2 ANQGSEA. The CDR3 DNA follows: TGCAGCGTTGGGGTGGGGAGCAATCAGCCCCAGCATTTT. Its translation: CSVGVGSNQPQHF.

The chain joins TRBV29-1 to TRBJ1-5; the D gene is possibly TRBD1 (5 bases). CDR1 is SQVTM and CDR2 is ANQGSEA in the germline V gene. This CDR3 region has 15 residues. The germline V and J ends were trimmed by 4 bases and 0 bases, with 13 bases remaining between them. In DNA form, the CDR3 reads TGCAGCGTTGTAGTCACAGGTGATAGCAATCAGCCCCAGCATTTT. Translating gives CSVVVTGDSNQPQHF.

J is TRBJ2-1 and V is TRBV10-1; perhaps TRBD2 as D (6 bases). Germline V lookup: CDR1 WNHNN, CDR2 SYGVQD (reference sequence). The CDR3 has 14 amino acids. Trimming cost V 11 bases and J 9 bases, with 23 bases left between them. The CDR3 protein is CAVSPRRGAGEQFF. CDR3 bases: TGCGCCGTATCCCCGAGAAGGGGAGCGGGTGAGCAGTTCTTC.

The chain recombines TRBV19 with TRBJ1-2, with TRBD1 matching over 7 bases. There are 16 residues in the CDR3. V trimming: 5 bases; J trimming: 4 bases; junction bases outside the gene matches: 13. Per the germline V gene, CDR1 is LNHDA and CDR2 is SQIVND (reference sequence). As DNA, the CDR3 is TGTGCCAGTAGTTCTGGACAGGATATCGGATTCTATGGCTACACCTTC. Amino acid sequence: CASSSGQDIGFYGYTF. Using reference TRBV19 and TRBJ1-2 for the parts outside the CDR3, the full variable domain is DGGITQSPKYLFRKEGQNVTLSCEQNLNHDAMYWYRQDPGQGLRLIYYSQIVNDFQKGDIAEGYSVSREKKESFPLTVTSAQKNPTAFYLCASSSGQDIGFYGYTFGSGTRLTVV.

This clonotype was counted a single time. The chain recombines TRBV4-1 with TRBJ2-7; D perhaps matches TRBD1 (5 bases). The germline CDR1 and CDR2 sequences are MGHRA and YSYEKL. The CDR3 contains 15 residues. V lost 4 bases, J lost 1 base, and 14 bases lay in between. DNA of the CDR3: TGCGCCAGCAGCCTCATAAGACAGAGTTCCTACGAGCAGTACTTC. It is translated as CASSLIRQSSYEQYF.

On this clonotype: A much larger clone lies one base from this, so it may be a read error. The rearrangement joins TRBV11-2 to TRBJ2-2, with D maybe TRBD2 (5 bases). The CDR3 is 15 amino acids. Deletions cut 3 bases from V and 9 bases from J, with 17 bases between. The germline V gene has CDR1 SGHAT and CDR2 FQNNGV. As DNA, the CDR3 is TGTGCCAGCAGCTTGGAGAGGGTTGGAGCCCGGGAGCTGTTTTTT. Its protein product is CASSLERVGARELFF. The whole variable domain, remainder taken from reference TRBV11-2 and TRBJ2-2, is EAGVAQSPRYKIIEKRQSVAFWCNPISGHATLYWYQQILGQGPKLLIQFQNNGVVDDSQLPKDRFSAERLKGVDSTLKIQPAKLEDSAVYLCASSLERVGARELFFGEGSRLTVL.

The V gene is TRBV6-2 or TRBV6-3, the J gene TRBJ2-7; no definite D call. V lost 0 bases, J lost 6 bases, and 9 bases lay in between. The CDR3 loop spans 13 amino acids. Per the germline V gene, CDR1 is MNHEY and CDR2 is SVGEGT. CDR3 residues: CASSYSWAPEQYF. As DNA, the CDR3 is TGTGCCAGCAGTTACTCGTGGGCCCCCGAGCAGTACTTC.

This clonotype was seen only a few times. This chain connects TRBV7-8 to TRBJ2-5; maybe TRBD1 (5 bases). Trimming pared 1 base from V and 3 bases from J, leaving 15 bases between. Germline CDR1 reads SGHVS; CDR2 reads FQNEAQ. The CDR3 spans 16 residues. CDR3 residues: CASSLGRTTLKETQYF. CDR3 sequence (DNA): TGTGCCAGCAGCTTAGGGCGGACAACCTTAAAAGAGACCCAGTACTTC.

The chain recombines TRBV11-2 with TRBJ2-7; tentatively, D is TRBD2 (7 bases). V was clipped by 5 bases and J by 7 bases, with 27 bases between them. Per the germline V gene, CDR1 is SGHAT and CDR2 is FQNNGV. This CDR3 spans 17 amino acids. Here the CDR3 reads CASSAVRGGDRGIEQYF. The CDR3 DNA reads TGTGCCAGCAGCGCCGTTAGGGGGGGGGATAGAGGTATAGAGCAGTACTTC.

V and J are TRBV4-2 and TRBJ1-6; D unclear. The germline CDR1 and CDR2 sequences are LGHNA and YNFKEQ. V was clipped by 3 bases and J by 5 bases, with 11 bases between them. This CDR3 is built from 15 residues. CDR3 coding DNA: TGTGCCAGCAGCCATCATAGGGAGAATAATTCACCCCTCCACTTT. Encoded protein: CASSHHRENNSPLHF.

The chain carries TRBV28 and TRBJ2-1, with D uncertain. The CDR3 extends over 12 amino acids. Germline CDR1 and CDR2: MDHEN and SYDVKM. Trimming removed 7 bases from V and 8 bases from J, with 12 bases in between. DNA for the CDR3: TGTGCCAGCAAATCGGCGATGTATGAGCAGTTCTTC. It is translated as CASKSAMYEQFF.